This T cell receptor (beta chain) was captured in a study of blood T cells in healthy people across ages. This clonotype was picked up a small number of times. Then a second PCR, running about 6 to 11 cycles, was carried out with a sample-barcoded 5' primer and a J-beta primer mix. Using its own MiXCR run on the 5' RACE reads, TCRdb lists one record per CDR3 protein. Of about 1.7 million distinct CDR3 sequences listed, 28% are singletons. The V gene's germline CDR1 is SGHRS and CDR2 YFSETQ. There are 14 residues in the CDR3. V lost 4 bases to trimming and J lost 10 bases, with 15 bases between them. This sequence joins TRBV5-1 and TRBJ1-6, with a weak D call TRBD1 (6 bases). This receptor was obtained from a woman aged 30 to 39 in good health. Sequencing used blood. CDR3 region: CASSQYDRLSPLHF. CDR3 nucleotide sequence: TGCGCCAGCAGCCAGTACGACAGGTTATCACCCCTCCACTTT.